This record concerns one TCR beta chain sequence. The data belong to a study of blood T cell repertoires in COVID-19. Across the whole study: Researchers got acute and convalescent COVID-19 samples from the United States, Italy and Spain.

Method: immunoSEQ multiplex PCR; TCRdb's copy keeps in-frame clones and lacks some. The data contain fewer than 350,000 clones, approximately 90% of them seen just once; the ten biggest clones take up roughly 5%. The V and J ends lost 6 bases and 7 bases respectively, with 15 bases between them. The CDR3 has 13 residues. The source of this sequence is a man aged 35 to 55 with acute or convalescent COVID-19. The sequenced material came from peripheral blood. The V gene is TRBV12-3 or TRBV12-4, the J gene TRBJ1-2, with a weak D call TRBD1 (5 bases). The CDR3 DNA reads TGTGCCAGCAGCCAGGGAGCGGGGGGTGGCTACACCTTC. Its translation: CASSQGAGGGYTF.